The present TCR beta chain was sequenced within a study of blood T cell repertoires in COVID-19. Study-level background: Sites across the United States, Italy and Spain contributed samples from acute and convalescent COVID-19.

The germline V gene has CDR1 SQVTM and CDR2 ANQGSEA. The CDR3 totals 16 residues. V was clipped by 7 bases and J by 1 base, with 22 bases between them. The table came from immunoSEQ multiplex PCR; TCRdb's copy has only in-frame clones and leaves some out. The profile shows more than 100,000 clones, roughly 79% of them singletons. The J gene is TRBJ1-1, the V gene TRBV29-1, with D possibly being TRBD1 (6 bases). The TCR sequence derives from a woman aged 60-70 years with active or convalescent COVID-19. The material sequenced was peripheral blood. The CDR3 region is CSAREGDWFRNTEAFF. CDR3 nucleotide sequence: TGCAGCGCCCGGGAGGGGGACTGGTTCCGGAACACTGAAGCTTTCTTT.